A single sample gave rise to the 13 T cell receptor beta chains below, sequenced in a study of cytomegalovirus exposure and HLA in healthy donors. Researchers ran the PCR with 60 Vbeta and 13 Jbeta primers. Produced via immunoSEQ multiplex PCR; TCRdb's table is partial and in-frame only. The table has approximately 150,000 clones, around four fifths seen once. Sequencing was carried out using PBMCs. Source of these receptors: a woman between 50 and 59 years old in good health and CMV-seronegative.

This chain joins TRBV11-3 and TRBJ2-7, with TRBD2 matching 7 bases. Per germline, CDR1 SGHNT and CDR2 YENEEA. This CDR3 is built from 13 residues. V shed 5 bases, J shed 7 bases, and the junction held 8 bases outside the gene matches. The CDR3 nucleotides are TGTGCCAGCAGCCTAGGCAATAGCGGGGAGCAGTACTTC. Translating gives CASSLGNSGEQYF.

The V gene is TRBV5-6, the J gene TRBJ1-2; 7 bases fit TRBD1. Per germline, CDR1 SGHDT and CDR2 YYEEEE. The V gene end was trimmed by 4 bases and the J gene end by 4 bases; junction bases not matched to a gene: 4. The CDR3 contains 13 residues. The CDR3 DNA is TGTGCCAGCAGCACTCGACAGGGCTATGGCTACACCTTC. It translates to CASSTRQGYGYTF. The entire variable domain, with the rest obtained from reference TRBV5-6 and TRBJ1-2, is as follows: DAGVTQSPTHLIKTRGQQVTLRCSPKSGHDTVSWYQQALGQGPQFIFQYYEEEERQRGNFPDRFSGHQFPNYSSELNVNALLLGDSALYLCASSTRQGYGYTFGSGTRLTVV.

This clone was found a few times. This sequence joins TRBV5-1 and TRBJ2-1; 11 bases agree with TRBD2. There are 17 residues in the CDR3. Germline assignment: CDR1 SGHRS and CDR2 YFSETQ. Unmatched junction bases numbered 12, after V lost 3 bases and J lost 7 bases. This chain's CDR3 is CASSSYPLAGGLNEQFF. As DNA, the CDR3 is TGCGCCAGCAGCTCCTATCCGCTAGCGGGGGGCCTTAATGAGCAGTTCTTC.

This clone was detected a few times. The gene calls are TRBV2 and TRBJ2-1; maybe TRBD1 (5 bases). The ends were cut back, 4 bases at V and 5 bases at J, with 15 bases in the middle. CDR3 length: 15 amino acids. Per germline, CDR1 SNHLY and CDR2 FYNNEI. CDR3 in DNA: TGTGCCAGCAGTGCTTACAGGTTCGTAAACAATGAGCAGTTCTTC. This translates into CASSAYRFVNNEQFF.

The chain is built from TRBV18 and TRBJ2-3; unclear D gene. The length of the CDR3 is 13 residues. V was trimmed by 5 bases and J by 0 bases, leaving 6 bases between them. CDR1 is KGHSH, CDR2 LQKENI, per germline. The CDR3 DNA follows: TGTGCCAGCTCAACTCTTAGCACAGATACGCAGTATTTT. Residues: CASSTLSTDTQYF.

A single count supports this clone. The genes are TRBV5-1 and TRBJ1-5, with D possibly being TRBD1 (5 bases). Trimming removed 4 bases from V and 2 bases from J, with 10 bases in between. CDR3 length equals 14 residues. Germline V gene sequence: CDR1 SGHRS, CDR2 YFSETQ. CDR3 protein: CASSLGRGNQPQHF. The DNA of the CDR3 is TGCGCCAGCAGCCTGGGACGGGGCAATCAGCCCCAGCATTTT. The whole variable domain, filled in from reference TRBV5-1 and TRBJ1-5, reads KAGVTQTPRYLIKTRGQQVTLSCSPISGHRSVSWYQQTPGQGLQFLFEYFSETQRNKGNFPGRFSGRQFSNSRSEMNVSTLELGDSALYLCASSLGRGNQPQHFGDGTRLSIL.

CDR3 sequence (DNA): TGTGCCAGCTCAACCTGGGACTACCTAAGCACAGATACGCAGTATTTT. This encodes CASSTWDYLSTDTQYF. V gene TRBV27 combines with J gene TRBJ2-3, with 7 bases matching TRBD2. The CDR3 runs to 16 residues. V trimming: 8 bases; J trimming: 0 bases; junction bases outside the gene matches: 11. Germline lookup yields CDR1 MNHEY and CDR2 SMNVEV (reference sequence).

This CDR3 reads CASSPPSPGLAGLSGYEQYF. The DNA for the CDR3 is TGTGCCAGCTCACCACCGTCACCGGGACTAGCGGGATTATCTGGCTACGAGCAGTACTTC. This chain uses TRBV18 with TRBJ2-7; 13 bases fit TRBD2. CDR1 and CDR2 (germline): KGHSH, LQKENI. The J segment lost 3 bases and the V segment lost 0 bases, leaving 14 bases of the junction unmatched. The length of the CDR3 is 20 residues.

This rearrangement joins TRBV9 to TRBJ1-1; maybe TRBD1 (5 bases). CDR3 length: 16 residues. Trimming shortened V by 3 bases and J by 4 bases, and 19 bases separated the two germline ends. Looked up from germline, CDR1 is SGDLS and CDR2 is YYNGEE. The CDR3 sequence is CASSGHSHGGVTEAFF. The CDR3 DNA follows: TGTGCCAGCAGCGGTCATAGTCATGGAGGGGTCACTGAAGCTTTCTTT.

The chain uses TRBV7-9 and TRBJ2-5; D gene ambiguous. V gave up 3 bases and J gave up 6 bases, with 14 bases separating them. Germline CDR1 SEHNR, CDR2 FQNEAQ (reference sequence). The length of the CDR3 is 14 residues. CDR3 nucleotide sequence: TGTGCCAGCAGCTTCACAGACCTCCGGAAGACCCAGTACTTC. Protein: CASSFTDLRKTQYF.

This chain joins TRBV15 and TRBJ2-7; TRBD2 agrees at 9 bases. This CDR3 region has 15 residues. Germline V gene data show CDR1 as LNHNV and CDR2 as YYDKDF (reference sequence). V lost 0 bases to trimming and J lost 3 bases; unmatched junction nucleotides: 3. CDR3 region: CATSRDPSGDYEQYF. In nucleotides, the CDR3 is TGTGCCACCAGCAGAGATCCTAGCGGGGACTACGAGCAGTACTTC.

This chain joins TRBV7-8 and TRBJ1-5, with 11 bases matching TRBD1. V lost 1 base, J lost 4 bases, and 6 bases stayed unmatched. The length of the CDR3 is 17 residues. Germline values: CDR1 SGHVS, CDR2 FQNEAQ. Written as DNA, the CDR3 is TGTGCCAGCAGCTTAGGGGGGGGACAGGGGGGAAATCAGCCCCAGCATTTT. Translation gives CASSLGGGQGGNQPQHF.

A single count supports this clone. This chain connects TRBV7-3 to TRBJ2-2; tentatively, D is TRBD1 (5 bases). This CDR3 has 16 amino acids. Germline V CDR1 and CDR2: SGHTA, FQGTGA. Deletions cut 1 base from V and 3 bases from J, with 12 bases between. CDR3 residues: CASSLNYRLYTGELFF. The CDR3 bases are TGTGCCAGCAGCTTAAACTACAGGTTATACACCGGGGAGCTGTTTTTT.